This TCR beta chain is drawn from a study of T cell responses to AZD1222 COVID-19 vaccine. Second-dose groups at about 4 or about 12 weeks were pooled. Libraries were prepared by immunoSEQ multiplex PCR; TCRdb keeps only in-frame clonotypes and omits some of them. The table records fewer than 150,000 clones, 88% of them present only once. On this clone: Its antigen is not known. The identical CDR3 is also encoded by other nucleotide sequences in the sample.

The germline V gene encodes CDR1 LNHDA and CDR2 SQIVND (reference sequence). The CDR3 runs to 14 residues. Deletions cut 3 bases from V and 3 bases from J, with 9 bases between. Regarding the study as a whole: Sampling that yielded the repertoires occurred only after the peak T cell response.

This clonotype was obtained from an adult who received the AZD1222 COVID-19 vaccine. The chain couples TRBV19 to TRBJ1-5; possibly TRBD1 for D (5 bases). The sequencing here drew on peripheral blood, taken 28 days after the second AZD1222 dose. The CDR3: CASSIRDSNQPQHF. CDR3 DNA sequence: TGTGCCAGTAGTATCCGGGACTCCAATCAGCCCCAGCATTTT.